This TCR beta chain was obtained from a study of OX40 agonist ivuxolimab in advanced cancers. Study outcomes and limitations: In a subset of nonresponders, normalized T-cell clonal expansion was also low. Clones of CD4+ and CD8+ blood T cells grew by week 6 at doses of 0.1 to 3.0 mg/kg.

Regarding this clone: What it binds is not known.

The data were produced by immunoSEQ multiplex PCR, yet TCRdb's version contains in-frame clones alone and is incomplete. Among approximately 92,000 clones, 95% to 96% were seen once, and the ten largest hold around 2%. The CDR3 covers 15 residues. Trimming removed 5 bases at V and 2 bases at J, with 15 bases between. The germline CDR1 and CDR2 sequences are SGHTA and FQGNSA. The sequencing used CD4+ or CD8+ T cells sorted from blood, collected in a trial of the OX40 agonist ivuxolimab. The chain is built from TRBV7-2 and TRBJ2-5, with D tentatively TRBD1 (6 bases). The clonotype was recovered from an adult with an advanced solid tumor such as melanoma, head and neck, liver or kidney cancer. This chain's CDR3 is CASSPFGQTQETQYF. The CDR3 DNA follows: TGTGCCAGCAGCCCTTTTGGACAGACGCAAGAGACCCAGTACTTC.